This T cell receptor (beta chain) was observed in a study of blood T cells in healthy people across ages. Next came a second PCR, run for roughly 6 to 11 cycles, which used a sample-barcoded 5' primer along with a J-beta primer mix. From the 5' RACE reads, TCRdb called clonotypes with MiXCR, one entry per CDR3 protein. Of roughly 1.4 million distinct CDR3 sequences in the sample, around 55% were seen once. Study findings and constraints: Naive and antigen-experienced cells could not be conclusively compared, given unsorted PBMCs.

Comments on this clonotype: Its antigen remains unknown.

The CDR3 sequence is 15 residues long. J lost 2 bases, V lost 0 bases, and 2 bases had no gene match. Germline assignment: CDR1 MGHRA and CDR2 YSYEKL. The receptor's source is a man younger than 35 in good health. The V gene is TRBV4-1, the J gene TRBJ2-7; TRBD1 matches at 9 bases. Sequencing used blood. CDR3 residues: CASSQDWDRAYEQYF. CDR3 in DNA: TGCGCCAGCAGCCAAGATTGGGACAGGGCCTACGAGCAGTACTTC.